One and the same sample provided the 5 T cell receptor beta chains below, sequenced in a study of PD-L1 blockade in urothelial cancer. Time point specified: pretreatment peripheral blood. The assay was immunoSEQ multiplex PCR, and TCRdb's table has in-frame clones only and misses some. The top ten hold around 1.6% of the sample, which has around 57,000 clones, 81% seen once. This specimen consisted of PBMCs, obtained around atezolizumab (anti-PD-L1) treatment. Source of these receptors: a man between 65 and 79 years old with urothelial cancer.

V usage is TRBV5-1 and J usage is TRBJ1-4, with 8 bases aligning to TRBD1. V was clipped by 3 bases and J by 7 bases; unmatched bases: 8. The CDR3 is 15 residues long. Germline CDR1 and CDR2: SGHRS and YFSETQ. The CDR3 nucleotides are TGCGCCAGCAGCTCTCAGGGGGCACAGGGTGAAAAACTGTTTTTT. Translation: CASSSQGAQGEKLFF.

This clone was counted once. The V gene is TRBV6-6, the J gene TRBJ1-5; D uncertain. V lost 0 bases and J lost 6, with 9 bases in between. Germline assignment: CDR1 MNHNY and CDR2 SVGAGI (reference sequence). This CDR3 spans 14 amino acids. CDR3 residues: CASSYSSRGQPQHF. CDR3 nucleotide sequence: TGTGCCAGCAGTTACTCGAGTCGGGGTCAGCCCCAGCATTTT.

V is TRBV19 and J is TRBJ1-4; 10 bases line up with TRBD1. The CDR3 covers 13 residues. The V segment lost 10 bases and the J segment 7 bases; nucleotides outside the gene matches: 6. Looked up from germline, CDR1 is LNHDA and CDR2 is SQIVND (reference sequence). The CDR3 nucleotides are TGTGCCACCGCGGGACAGGGGAGTGAAAAACTGTTTTTT. This translates into CATAGQGSEKLFF.

This chain connects TRBV5-1 to TRBJ2-1; 9 positions match TRBD2. Per the germline V gene, CDR1 is SGHRS and CDR2 is YFSETQ. This CDR3 comprises 15 residues. Trimming cost V 0 bases and J 9 bases; bases outside gene matches: 7. For the CDR3, the DNA is TGCGCCAGCAGCTTGGTAAGCGGGAGGAGCGTTGAGCAGTTCTTC. It codes for CASSLVSGRSVEQFF.

The V and J genes are TRBV14 and TRBJ1-1; D is possibly TRBD1 (6 bases). Trimming pared 1 base from V and 5 bases from J, leaving 14 bases between. Germline V gene lookup returns CDR1 SGHDN and CDR2 FVKESK. The CDR3 is 15 residues long. The CDR3 here is CASSQVSYRVTEAFF. In nucleotides, the CDR3 is TGTGCCAGCAGCCAAGTATCTTACAGGGTGACTGAAGCTTTCTTT.